This TCR beta chain was sequenced for a study of blood T cell repertoires in COVID-19. Study-level information: The United States, Italy and Spain were the sources of the acute and convalescent COVID-19 samples. From T cells, B-cell-depleted T cells, or PBMCs came the material, which was cDNA or gDNA.

Original processing methods: Cell counts per sample came from amplifying reference gene primers. Sequencing was performed with immunoSEQ multiplex PCR; in TCRdb, only in-frame clones are kept and a portion is missing. The DNA gave D and trimming, while V, J and clone size come from that table. The data hold 97,000 or so clones, with approximately 86% observed a single time. Sequenced sample: peripheral blood. The receptor comes from a man aged 65 to 85 with active or convalescent COVID-19.

CDR3 sequence reads: CATSDTDSNTGELFF. CDR3 nucleotide sequence: TGTGCCACCAGTGATACGGACAGCAATACCGGGGAGCTGTTTTTT. V is TRBV24-1 and J is TRBJ2-2; weak D call: TRBD1 (6 bases). Trimming took 3 bases from V and 5 from J, leaving 12 bases between them. Germline CDR1 is KGHDR and CDR2 is SFDVKD. This CDR3 has 15 amino acids.